These 16 T cell receptor beta chains originate from one sample sequenced in a study of regulatory T cells in long-lasting Graves disease. For TCR beta, libraries came from iRepertoire HTBI primers and Arm-PCR of CDR3 regions. TCRdb reprocessed the multiplex PCR reads with MiXCR, giving one entry per CDR3 protein. The sample holds roughly 360,000 distinct CDR3 sequences, 20% to 25% seen once. Sample time point: persistent/refractory GD, antithyroid drugs over 5 years with positive TRAb. PBMC-extracted RNA yielded the TCR library. This specimen was peripheral blood mononuclear cells (PBMCs), taken when the disease was refractory, from a patient treated with antithyroid drugs. These receptors came from a woman in her 40s with Graves disease.

This CDR3 reads CASSQESHRDTYLYGYTF. As DNA, the CDR3 is TGTGCCAGCAGCCAAGAGAGTCATCGGGACACATACTTGTATGGCTACACCTTC. The V gene is TRBV4-2, the J gene TRBJ1-2, with a possible D match to TRBD1 (6 bases). The CDR3 contains 18 residues. V lost 0 bases to trimming and J lost 5 bases, with 22 bases between them. Germline-derived CDR1 and CDR2 are LGHNA and YNFKEQ.

The chain carries TRBV28 and TRBJ2-7, with 8 bases fitting TRBD1. The CDR3 runs 17 residues. The ends lost 7 bases at V and 0 bases at J; junction bases unmatched: 14. Germline V gene sequence: CDR1 MDHEN, CDR2 SYDVKM. The CDR3 sequence is CASNIPGGQDVSYEQYF. The CDR3 DNA follows: TGTGCCAGCAACATCCCCGGGGGACAGGACGTCTCCTACGAGCAGTACTTC. Supplemented by reference TRBV28 and TRBJ2-7, the full variable domain reads DVKVTQSSRYLVKRTGEKVFLECVQDMDHENMFWYRQDPGLGLRLIYFSYDVKMKEKGDIPEGYSVSREKKERFSLILESASTNQTSMYLCASNIPGGQDVSYEQYFGPGTRLTVT.

This clonotype showed up many times. The CDR3 loop reads CASSRSGTTGLFF. The DNA for the CDR3 is TGTGCCAGCAGCCGATCCGGGACAACGGGACTGTTTTTT. The chain links TRBV3-1 to TRBJ1-4; possible D gene TRBD1, 6 bases. V lost 4 bases and J 13 bases, leaving 16 bases between the germline ends. This CDR3 contains 13 residues. Germline V gene sequence: CDR1 LGHDT, CDR2 YNNKEL (reference sequence).

About this clonotype itself: At one end, the junction sequence differs from germline, possibly due to a read error. This sequence joins TRBV30 and TRBJ1-3, with 9 bases lining up with TRBD1. Germline V gene sequence: CDR1 GTSNPN, CDR2 SVGIG (reference sequence). This CDR3 is 13 amino acids long. CDR3 bases: TGTGCCTGGAGCGGACAGGGGCGGACTAGTCCGAATTTT. Translating it yields CAWSGQGRTSPNF.

CDR3 amino acids: CASSLVSAAPTSSYEQYF. The DNA of the CDR3 is TGCGCCAGCAGCTTGGTCTCGGCAGCCCCAACATCCTCCTACGAGCAGTACTTC. The chain uses TRBV5-1 and TRBJ2-7; D unclear. This CDR3 is 18 amino acids long. Trimming cost V 0 bases and J 0 bases, with 19 bases left between them. CDR1 is SGHRS, CDR2 YFSETQ, per germline. The whole variable domain, remainder taken from reference TRBV5-1 and TRBJ2-7, is KAGVTQTPRYLIKTRGQQVTLSCSPISGHRSVSWYQQTPGQGLQFLFEYFSETQRNKGNFPGRFSGRQFSNSRSEMNVSTLELGDSALYLCASSLVSAAPTSSYEQYFGPGTRLTVT.

There are many counts of this clonotype. The V call is TRBV11-2, the J call TRBJ2-5; unclear D gene. The germline gives CDR1 SGHAT, CDR2 FQNNGV. The CDR3 is made up of 15 amino acids. V lost 5 bases and J 5 bases, leaving 18 bases between the germline ends. The CDR3, as DNA: TGTGCCAGCAGCCCAGCCCCCCGAGGTCGGGAGACCCAGTACTTC. Translating gives CASSPAPRGRETQYF.

This clonotype was picked up a small number of times. The J gene is TRBJ2-2, the V gene TRBV10-3; D is undetermined. Deletions cut 2 bases from V and 7 bases from J, with 5 bases between. This CDR3 region has 12 residues. Looked up from germline, CDR1 is ENHRY and CDR2 is SYGVKD. The CDR3 nucleotides read TGTGCCATCAGTGAGGGGATCGGGGAGCTGTTTTTT. It encodes CAISEGIGELFF.

The chain employs TRBV20-1 and TRBJ1-2; D gene ambiguous. The germline V and J ends were trimmed by 3 bases and 3 bases, with 11 bases remaining between them. CDR1 and CDR2 (germline): DFQATT, SNEGSKA (reference sequence). The CDR3 consists of 13 residues. Written as DNA, the CDR3 is TGCAGTGCTAGGCGGCCCCCCGACTATGGCTACACCTTC. This translates into CSARRPPDYGYTF.

As concerns this clonotype: Germline and junction disagree at one end, which may indicate a read error. The rearrangement joins TRBV29-1 to TRBJ2-7, with D maybe TRBD1 (6 bases). Germline CDR1 reads SQVTM; CDR2 reads ANQGSEA. CDR3 length equals 15 residues. The CDR3 DNA reads TGCAGCGTTGAAGATTCAGGGGAAGGTCTCTACGGGCAGTACTTC. It yields the protein CSVEDSGEGLYGQYF.

The chain has TRBV18 and TRBJ2-4; D might be TRBD2 (5 bases). The CDR3 contains 13 residues. The germline V gene has CDR1 KGHSH and CDR2 LQKENI. The germline V and J ends were trimmed by 3 bases and 8 bases, with 11 bases remaining between them. For the CDR3, the DNA is TGTGCCAGCTCACCGATCGGGGTGGACATTCAGTACTTC. This encodes CASSPIGVDIQYF.

The V and J genes are TRBV6-2 or TRBV6-3 and TRBJ1-2, with D unclear. Germline-derived CDR1 and CDR2 are MNHEY and SVGEGT. This CDR3 is 12 amino acids long. V was shortened by 6 bases and J by 8 bases, with 13 bases between the two germline ends. CDR3 DNA sequence: TGTGCCAGCAGCCCGGACGGGGAAGGCTACACCTTC. It specifies CASSPDGEGYTF.

This clonotype occurred a few times. The chain employs TRBV20-1 and TRBJ2-1, with D possibly matching TRBD1 (6 bases). Per the germline V gene, CDR1 is DFQATT and CDR2 is SNEGSKA (reference sequence). Trimming removed 3 bases at V and 8 bases at J, with 8 bases between. CDR3 length: 11 residues. CDR3 nucleotide sequence: TGCAGTGCTAGGACAGGTGATGAGCAGTTCTTC. It yields the protein CSARTGDEQFF.

This clonotype was counted at least ten times. This chain uses TRBV28 with TRBJ2-7; 9 bases line up with TRBD1. The CDR3 runs to 15 residues. J lost 4 bases, V lost 6 bases, and 10 bases had no gene match. CDR1 and CDR2 (germline): MDHEN, SYDVKM. The CDR3 sequence is CASSKISGQGYEQYF. In DNA, the CDR3 is TGTGCCAGCAGCAAAATATCGGGACAGGGTTACGAGCAGTACTTC.

The chain couples TRBV30 to TRBJ1-6, with TRBD1 matching 8 bases. Germline-derived CDR1 and CDR2 are GTSNPN and SVGIG (reference sequence). J was trimmed by 3 bases and V by 4 bases; bases with no gene match: 5. The CDR3 is 15 residues long. The DNA of the CDR3 is TGTGCCTGGAAGGGACAGGCGGTCTATAATTCACCCCTCCACTTT. This translates into CAWKGQAVYNSPLHF.

This clonotype was counted at least ten times. The chain has TRBV10-2 and TRBJ1-5; D is perhaps TRBD1 (6 bases). V lost 6 bases, J lost 7 bases, and 16 bases lay in between. Per germline, CDR1 WSHSY and CDR2 SAAADI. CDR3 length: 14 amino acids. CDR3 amino acids: CASRRSRGGQPQHF. The DNA of the CDR3 is TGCGCCAGCAGGCGATCCAGGGGAGGACAGCCCCAGCATTTT.

As concerns this clonotype: It may be a read error: a sequence one base away is much more abundant. The chain is built from TRBV27 and TRBJ2-5, with D possibly TRBD1 on 5 matching bases. The V end lost 5 bases, the J end lost 3 bases, and 22 bases lay between the germline ends. The CDR3 loop spans 17 amino acids. The V gene's germline CDR1 is MNHEY and CDR2 SMNVEV (reference sequence). The CDR3 here is CASSPSLETVVKETQYF. The CDR3 DNA follows: TGTGCCAGCAGTCCTTCCCTTGAGACAGTTGTGAAAGAGACCCAGTACTTC.